Listed here are 21 T cell receptor beta chains from one sample, sequenced in a study of shared clonotypes between healthy human individuals. Using immunoSEQ multiplex PCR, the repertoire was profiled, and TCRdb retains in-frame clones only, with some absent. The sample has 500,000 to 650,000 clones, roughly 79% seen once. Sequencing was done on a sample of PBMCs. These receptors all stem from a woman between 35 and 50 years old in good health. Some clones in this sample may be carry-over from other donors' samples.

The genes are TRBV28 and TRBJ2-6, with TRBD2 matching 7 bases. Germline-derived CDR1 and CDR2 are MDHEN and SYDVKM. V dropped 7 bases and J dropped 0; count of bases not matched to a gene: 9. The CDR3 totals 17 residues. The CDR3 is CASISRGVPSGANVLTF. CDR3 nucleotides: TGTGCCAGCATCTCCCGGGGGGTACCCTCTGGGGCCAACGTCCTGACTTTC.

As to this clone: A read error may produce the germline difference seen at one junction end. Other DNA sequences in this sample translate to the same CDR3. The CDR3 sequence: CASSFSGGGTEAFF. The CDR3 DNA reads TGTGCCAGTAGTTTTTCAGGGGGAGGGACTGAAGCTTTCTTT. This chain connects TRBV27 to TRBJ1-1, with TRBD1 identical over 7 bases. The germline gives CDR1 MNHEY, CDR2 SMNVEV (reference sequence). This CDR3 spans 14 amino acids.

The chain is built from TRBV14 and TRBJ1-2, with TRBD1 identical over 9 bases. Germline V gene sequence: CDR1 SGHDN, CDR2 FVKESK. The junction had 11 bases not matched to a gene; V was cut back by 1 base and J by 11 bases. The CDR3 covers 15 residues. DNA of the CDR3: TGTGCCAGCAGCCAAGCCCCCTCCGGGACAGGGAGTTACACCTTC. Protein product: CASSQAPSGTGSYTF.

The chain combines TRBV7-9 with TRBJ1-4; D unclear. V was clipped by 8 bases and J by 8 bases, with 12 bases between them. The CDR3 runs to 12 residues. In germline, CDR1 is SEHNR, CDR2 FQNEAQ (reference sequence). The CDR3 protein is CASERIGEKLFF. CDR3 coding DNA: TGTGCCAGCGAAAGGATTGGGGAAAAACTGTTTTTT.

This clone was detected a few times. This sample includes further DNA sequences coding for the same CDR3. This rearrangement joins TRBV7-9 to TRBJ2-1; D is perhaps TRBD2 (5 bases). The CDR3 length is 14 residues. V was trimmed by 5 bases and J by 8 bases, leaving 16 bases between them. Germline-derived CDR1 and CDR2 are SEHNR and FQNEAQ (reference sequence). CDR3 sequence: CASSRSGSGDEQFF. The CDR3 nucleotides read TGTGCCAGCAGCCGTTCCGGCTCCGGGGATGAGCAGTTCTTC.

Concerning this clone: This is likely an artifact of a read error, given a far larger clone one base away. The sample holds other DNA sequences that translate to the same CDR3. V and J are TRBV30 and TRBJ2-5, with D perhaps TRBD2 (6 bases). Germline V gene sequence: CDR1 GTSNPN, CDR2 SVGIG (reference sequence). The V gene lost 3 bases and the J gene lost 2 bases, with 10 bases spanning the gap. There are 13 residues in the CDR3. The CDR3 bases are TGTGCCTGGAGGCTGGGGGGTCAAGAGACCCAGTACTTC. This encodes CAWRLGGQETQYF.

The V and J genes are TRBV6-6 and TRBJ1-2; D is possibly TRBD1 (5 bases). Trimming stripped 3 bases from V and 8 bases from J, with 16 bases between. The germline gives CDR1 MNHNY, CDR2 SVGAGI (reference sequence). The CDR3 extends over 14 amino acids. CDR3 protein: CASSYAGTTGGYTF. For the CDR3, the DNA is TGTGCCAGCAGTTATGCCGGGACTACAGGAGGCTACACCTTC.

This clone was found many times. This chain links TRBV27 with TRBJ2-2; 8 nucleotides align to TRBD2. This CDR3 has 17 residues. Germline CDR1 MNHEY, CDR2 SMNVEV (reference sequence). Trimming took 2 bases from V and 8 from J; bases not matched to a gene: 13. CDR3 residues: CASSLAAVASGLGELFF. The DNA for the CDR3 is TGTGCCAGCAGTTTAGCAGCCGTGGCTAGCGGGTTGGGGGAGCTGTTTTTT.

This clone was picked up one time. The chain combines TRBV4-1 with TRBJ2-5, with a possible D match to TRBD2 (5 bases). The DNA end lines up better with TRBJ2-7; the J call may be wrong. Germline CDR1 MGHRA, CDR2 YSYEKL. The length of the CDR3 is 13 residues. For the CDR3, the DNA is TGCGCCAGCAGCCAGCGGGTGGGCCACGAGCAGTACTTC. It encodes CASSQRVGHEQYF.

This clone has only one observation. This sequence joins TRBV9 and TRBJ1-2; tentative D call: TRBD1 (5 bases). The CDR3 is 15 residues long. Germline CDR1 is SGDLS and CDR2 is YYNGEE. Deletions cut 0 bases from V and 4 bases from J, with 13 bases between. The CDR3 protein is CASSVEGTASYGYTF. The CDR3 DNA reads TGTGCCAGCAGCGTAGAGGGGACGGCGTCCTATGGCTACACCTTC.

The chain joins TRBV19 to TRBJ2-5; possibly TRBD1 or TRBD2 for D (5 bases each). The V gene lost 7 bases and the J gene lost 7 bases, with 16 bases spanning the gap. CDR1 and CDR2 (germline): LNHDA, SQIVND (reference sequence). The CDR3 consists of 13 residues. DNA for the CDR3: TGTGCCAGTACTGAGGGACCCTCGGGGACCCAGTACTTC. Amino acid sequence: CASTEGPSGTQYF.

The chain joins TRBV5-3 to TRBJ2-7, with unresolved D. TRBV5-3 is an ORF; its function is uncertain. The CDR3 covers 18 residues. V dropped 5 bases and J dropped 4 bases, with 28 bases sitting between them. The CDR3 DNA sequence: TGTGCCAGAAGTCGACCCAGCAACAAGGAGAGGTCCCCATACGAGCAGTACTTC. Translated: CARSRPSNKERSPYEQYF.

V and J are TRBV7-3 and TRBJ2-3; the match to TRBD2 covers 14 bases. The germline CDR1 and CDR2 sequences are SGHTA and FQGTGA. After removal of 5 bases from V and 4 bases from J, the junction contained 5 bases not matched to a gene. CDR3 length: 16 residues. The chain's CDR3 is CASSRLAGGVADTQYF. DNA of the CDR3: TGTGCCAGCAGCCGACTAGCGGGAGGGGTGGCAGATACGCAGTATTTT.

The genes are TRBV30 and TRBJ1-2; D is possibly TRBD1 (5 bases). The V gene lost 1 base and the J gene lost 1 base, with 7 bases spanning the gap. Germline V CDR1 and CDR2: GTSNPN, SVGIG (reference sequence). CDR3 length: 13 residues. CDR3 in amino acids: CAWSGDSNYGYTF. Here the CDR3 DNA reads TGTGCCTGGAGTGGAGACAGTAACTATGGCTACACCTTC.

This clone was picked up one time. The V call is TRBV6-1, the J call TRBJ2-7; D call uncertain. Germline V gene lookup returns CDR1 MNHNS and CDR2 SASEGT. V was pared by 5 bases and J by 0 bases, with 14 bases between. The CDR3 runs 15 residues. CDR3 loop: CASSHRRLDSYEQYF. For the CDR3, the DNA is TGTGCCAGCAGTCATAGGCGCCTTGACTCCTACGAGCAGTACTTC.

V usage is TRBV19 and J usage is TRBJ1-3; 9 bases match TRBD1. V gave up 5 bases and J gave up 3 bases; unmatched junction bases: 8. Germline-derived CDR1 and CDR2 are LNHDA and SQIVND (reference sequence). This CDR3 comprises 16 residues. The DNA of the CDR3 is TGTGCCAGTAGTCCGGACAGGGGCGACCTTGGAAACACCATATATTTT. This sequence encodes CASSPDRGDLGNTIYF.

The rearrangement uses TRBV29-1 and TRBJ1-1; 9 positions match TRBD1. J gave up 6 bases and V 7 bases, and 9 bases lay outside the gene matches. Germline lookup yields CDR1 SQVTM and CDR2 ANQGSEA. The CDR3 runs to 13 residues. The CDR3 DNA reads as TGCAGCGCGACAGGGGGGCCTGGTCCTGAAGCTTTCTTT. Translation gives CSATGGPGPEAFF.

The CDR3 protein is CSVRLAGPDTQYF. CDR3 sequence (DNA): TGCAGCGTTCGCCTAGCGGGCCCTGATACGCAGTATTTT. The V call is TRBV29-1, the J call TRBJ2-3, with 8 bases identical to TRBD2. CDR1 is SQVTM and CDR2 is ANQGSEA in the germline V gene. V was pared by 5 bases and J by 6 bases, with 7 bases of the junction left unmatched. This CDR3 is 13 amino acids long.

A single count supports this clone. The genes are TRBV7-9 and TRBJ2-1, with TRBD1 matching 11 bases. Germline loops: CDR1 SEHNR, CDR2 FQNEAQ (reference sequence). The CDR3 contains 15 residues. Germline trimming cut 5 bases from V and 7 bases from J; bases unmatched to any gene: 7. The CDR3 here is CASSPGQGARNEQFF. The DNA for the CDR3 is TGTGCCAGCAGCCCCGGACAGGGGGCTAGAAATGAGCAGTTCTTC. The whole variable domain, filled in from reference TRBV7-9 and TRBJ2-1, reads DTGVSQNPRHKITKRGQNVTFRCDPISEHNRLYWYRQTLGQGPEFLTYFQNEAQLEKSRLLSDRFSAERPKGSFSTLEIQRTEQGDSAMYLCASSPGQGARNEQFFGPGTRLTVL.

The J gene is TRBJ2-7, the V gene TRBV7-8, with TRBD1 identical over 8 bases. J was trimmed by 3 bases and V by 0 bases; bases with no gene match: 10. The germline V gene has CDR1 SGHVS and CDR2 FQNEAQ. This CDR3 comprises 17 residues. The CDR3 bases are TGTGCCAGCAGCTTAGCGACAGGGGCTGTCGCCGTCTACGAGCAGTACTTC. It translates to CASSLATGAVAVYEQYF.

The chain employs TRBV28 and TRBJ2-7; D is undetermined. Germline V gene sequence: CDR1 MDHEN, CDR2 SYDVKM. Trimming left V 2 bases short and J 3 bases short, with 8 bases between. The CDR3 has 13 residues. The CDR3 protein is CASSLGHGYEQYF. DNA for the CDR3: TGTGCCAGCAGTTTAGGCCATGGCTACGAGCAGTACTTC.